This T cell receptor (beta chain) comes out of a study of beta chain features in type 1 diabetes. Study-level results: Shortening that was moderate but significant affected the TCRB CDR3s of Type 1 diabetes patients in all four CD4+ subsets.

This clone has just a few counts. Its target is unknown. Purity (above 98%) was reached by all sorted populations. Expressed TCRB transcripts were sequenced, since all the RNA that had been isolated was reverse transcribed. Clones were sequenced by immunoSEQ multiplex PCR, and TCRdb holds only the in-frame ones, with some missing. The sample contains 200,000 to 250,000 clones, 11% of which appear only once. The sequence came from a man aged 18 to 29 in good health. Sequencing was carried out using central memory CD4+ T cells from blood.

In DNA, the CDR3 is TGTGCCAGCACCCTAGGAAGTGGCAAGCAGTTCTTC. The encoded protein is CASTLGSGKQFF. This chain connects TRBV28 to TRBJ2-1; unclear D gene. The CDR3 has 12 residues. With 7 bases removed from V and 11 bases from J, the gap between germline ends came to 15 bases. Germline V gene data show CDR1 as MDHEN and CDR2 as SYDVKM.